This TCR beta chain was identified during a study of blood T cell repertoires in COVID-19 (dated by TCRdb to 2019 to 2021). Notes on the research overall: The collaborator samples originated in the United States, Italy and Spain and spanned the acute and convalescent phases of COVID-19. Subjects who had been exposed to COVID-19, were actively infected with it, or had recovered from it provided the deeply sampled blood TCRbeta repertoires that made up the dataset. The repertoires were made available in a free public database intended to serve as a resource for research on the immune response to SARS-CoV-2. A de-identified subject ID, COVID-19 status, age in years and sex were almost always included in the sample metadata. The samples were drawn from the first 160 participants of the ongoing ImmuneRACE study and from 1,254 subjects provided by 6 global collaborators. Where HLA class I and class II types were available, the types were taken from metadata supplied by the sample provider, not from assay-based typing. The prospective study material was composed of cDNA or gDNA derived from T cells, B-cell-depleted T cells, or PBMCs. Here is what the overall study found, with its caveats: Clinical and demographic metadata were provided uncurated, with the amount varying by source and participant.

The collaborating institutions used their own protocols to collect whole blood in K2EDTA tubes. Collaborator samples were shipped for TCRbeta analysis as frozen whole blood, isolated PBMCs, or DNA extracted from either sample type. This clone was counted a few times. Its antigen target is currently unknown. Per-nucleotide qualities are absent, and no much larger clonotype sits a single base away. The immunoSEQ Assay, a bias-controlled multiplex PCR, was used to amplify TCRbeta CDR3 regions from genomic DNA. Regarding the original processing steps: The number of nucleated cells in each sample was estimated by amplification of reference gene primers within the assay. To quantify the absolute abundance of each unique TCRbeta CDR3 rearrangement, sequence reads were collapsed and filtered. Productive Simpson clonality was computed per sample as the square root of Simpson's diversity index over productive rearrangements. TCRdb mirrors the immuneACCESS table, restricted to in-frame sequences. Some clones are absent from its copies; in checked studies, under half trace to an unresolved V gene, and the reason for the others is unknown. Clone size and the V and J calls come from that table; the DNA yielded D and trimming. The sample profile shows around 80,000 clones; approximately 82% of them were found once. The ten largest make up 9% of the sample.

The CDR3 starts with the cysteine, ends with the phenylalanine, and has 17 residues. Of the read, only the CDR3 DNA is kept; its 51 bases are in frame from base 1. For this chain, trimming is 4 bases at the V end and 0 bases at the J end, and the number of junction bases without a gene match is 9. The germline V gene (reference sequence) gives CDR1 as LNHDA and CDR2 as SQIVND. The sequence was collected from a human donor in a cohort sampled during active COVID-19. Source material: peripheral blood. Here the chain combines TRBV19 and TRBJ1-3, and 7 bases in between align with TRBD1. The CDR3 reads as follows: CASSSRDSLFSGNTIYF. The bases read TGTGCCAGTAGTAGCCGGGACAGCCTATTCTCTGGAAACACCATATATTTT.